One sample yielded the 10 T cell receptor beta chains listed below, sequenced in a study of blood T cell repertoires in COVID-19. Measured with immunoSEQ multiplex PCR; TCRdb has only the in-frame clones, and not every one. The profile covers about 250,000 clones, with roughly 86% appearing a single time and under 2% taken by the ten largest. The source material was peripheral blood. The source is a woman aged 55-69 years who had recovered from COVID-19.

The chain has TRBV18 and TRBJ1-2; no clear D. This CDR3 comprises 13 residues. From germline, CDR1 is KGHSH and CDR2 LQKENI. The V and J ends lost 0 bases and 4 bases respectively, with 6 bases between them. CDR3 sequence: CASSPPVLYGYTF. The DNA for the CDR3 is TGTGCCAGCTCACCACCCGTTCTCTATGGCTACACCTTC. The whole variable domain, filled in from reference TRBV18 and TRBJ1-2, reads NAGVMQNPRHLVRRRGQEARLRCSPMKGHSHVYWYRQLPEEGLKFMVYLQKENIIDESGMPKERFSAEFPKEGPSILRIQQVVRGDSAAYFCASSPPVLYGYTFGSGTRLTVV.

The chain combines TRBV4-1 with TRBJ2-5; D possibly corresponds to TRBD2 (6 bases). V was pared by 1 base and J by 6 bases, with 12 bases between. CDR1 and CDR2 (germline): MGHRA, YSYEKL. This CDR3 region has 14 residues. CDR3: CASSQGRGQKTQYF. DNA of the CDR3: TGCGCCAGCAGCCAAGGGAGGGGTCAGAAGACCCAGTACTTC.

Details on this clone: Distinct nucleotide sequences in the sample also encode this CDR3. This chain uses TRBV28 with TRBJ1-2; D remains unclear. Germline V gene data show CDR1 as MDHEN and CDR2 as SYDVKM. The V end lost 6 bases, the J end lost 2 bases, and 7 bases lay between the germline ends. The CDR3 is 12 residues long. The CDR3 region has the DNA TGTGCCAGCAGGTCCGGGAACTATGGCTACACCTTC. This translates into CASRSGNYGYTF.

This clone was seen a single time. Here the CDR3 DNA reads TGTGCCAGCAGCTCGCAGACAGGGGGATTCCAAGAGACCCAGTACTTC. This gives the protein CASSSQTGGFQETQYF. The V and J genes are TRBV11-2 and TRBJ2-5; TRBD1 aligns across 9 bases. This CDR3 spans 16 amino acids. Germline V gene lookup returns CDR1 SGHAT and CDR2 FQNNGV. Trimming removed 4 bases from V and 1 base from J; junction bases left unmatched: 7.

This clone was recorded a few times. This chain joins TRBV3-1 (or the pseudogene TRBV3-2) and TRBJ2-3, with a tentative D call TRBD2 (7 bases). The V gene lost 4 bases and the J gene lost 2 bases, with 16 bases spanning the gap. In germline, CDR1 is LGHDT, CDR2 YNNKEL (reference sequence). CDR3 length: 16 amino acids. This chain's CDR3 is CASSPLRGGTTDTQYF. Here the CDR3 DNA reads TGTGCCAGCAGCCCCTTGAGGGGGGGAACCACAGATACGCAGTATTTT.

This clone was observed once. The CDR3 reads CRGQINTEAFF. In nucleotides, the CDR3 is TGCAGGGGACAAATCAACACTGAAGCTTTCTTT. The chain joins TRBV20-1 to TRBJ1-1, with D possibly matching TRBD1 (6 bases). Germline V lookup: CDR1 DFQATT, CDR2 SNEGSKA (reference sequence). This CDR3 has 11 residues.

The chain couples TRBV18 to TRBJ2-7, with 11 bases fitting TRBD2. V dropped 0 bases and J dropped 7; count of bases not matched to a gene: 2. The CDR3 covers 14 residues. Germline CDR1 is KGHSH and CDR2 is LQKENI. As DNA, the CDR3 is TGTGCCAGCTCACCACCTAGCGGGGGGGCGGAGCAGTACTTC. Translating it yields CASSPPSGGAEQYF.

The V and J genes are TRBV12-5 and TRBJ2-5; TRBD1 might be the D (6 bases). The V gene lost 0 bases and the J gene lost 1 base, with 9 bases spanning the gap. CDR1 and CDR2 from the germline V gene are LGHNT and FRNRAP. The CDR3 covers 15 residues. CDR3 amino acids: CASGLVQGGQETQYF. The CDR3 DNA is TGTGCTAGTGGTTTGGTACAAGGGGGCCAAGAGACCCAGTACTTC.

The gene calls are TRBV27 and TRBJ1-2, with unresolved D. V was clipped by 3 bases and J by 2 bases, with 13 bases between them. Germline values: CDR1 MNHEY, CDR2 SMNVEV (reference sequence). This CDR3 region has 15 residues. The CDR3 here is CASSLSGPQNYGYTF. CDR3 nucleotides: TGTGCCAGCAGTTTGTCAGGTCCCCAAAACTATGGCTACACCTTC.

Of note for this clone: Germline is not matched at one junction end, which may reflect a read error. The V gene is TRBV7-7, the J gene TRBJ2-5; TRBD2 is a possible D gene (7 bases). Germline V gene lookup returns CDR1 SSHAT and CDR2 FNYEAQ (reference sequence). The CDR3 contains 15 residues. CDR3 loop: CASSLARGPQETQYF. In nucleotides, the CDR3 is TGTGCTAGCAGCTTAGCGCGGGGGCCCCAAGAGACCCAGTACTTC.